These 5 T cell receptor beta chains were sequenced from one sample in a study of molecular identifiers for immune sequencing clone quantification. Each CDR3 protein gets one entry after TCRdb re-called the PCR reads with MiXCR. The sample holds roughly 630,000 distinct CDR3 sequences, 25% seen once. Material for sequencing was naive CD8+ T cells from blood, with Jurkat cell RNA spiked in. Subset indicated: FACS-sorted CD8+CD4-CCR7+CD45RA+ naive T cells. The source of these receptors is a human donor in good health. Some libraries in this study had Jurkat cell RNA spiked in.

V gene TRBV12-3 or TRBV12-4 combines with J gene TRBJ2-5; 7 nucleotides line up with TRBD2. With V trimmed by 1 base and J by 5 bases, 7 bases remained unmatched. The CDR3 has 15 residues. CDR3 sequence (DNA): TGTGCCAGCAGTTTAGGGATTAGTAGCGGGGAGACCCAGTACTTC. Protein: CASSLGISSGETQYF.

In its sample, this clonotype was seen many times. The V gene is TRBV16, the J gene TRBJ2-1; perhaps TRBD2 as D (5 bases). Looked up from germline, CDR1 is KGHSY and CDR2 is FQNENV. This CDR3 spans 15 amino acids. Trimming removed 4 bases at V and 7 bases at J, with 17 bases between. CDR3 region: CASSPRWGEGNEQFF. In nucleotides, the CDR3 is TGTGCCAGCAGCCCCAGGTGGGGTGAGGGTAATGAGCAGTTCTTC.

The chain is built from TRBV10-3 and TRBJ2-7; 8 positions agree with TRBD2. V was clipped by 3 bases and J by 7 bases; unmatched bases: 2. Germline V gene sequence: CDR1 ENHRY, CDR2 SYGVKD. CDR3 size: 12 residues. The CDR3 loop reads CAISDGGGEQYF. CDR3 nucleotides: TGTGCCATCAGTGACGGGGGGGGTGAGCAGTACTTC.

This clonotype was counted ten times or more. The chain employs TRBV7-2 and TRBJ2-2, with no clear D. Germline V gives CDR1 SGHTA, CDR2 FQGNSA. V lost 1 base, J lost 5 bases, and 11 bases lay in between. The CDR3 totals 15 residues. Here the CDR3 DNA reads TGTGCCAGCAGCTTAGTGAGAGGAAGGACCGGGGAGCTGTTTTTT. Its protein product is CASSLVRGRTGELFF.

This chain's CDR3 is CASSISAEGYGYTF. CDR3 sequence (DNA): TGTGCCAGTAGTATCTCCGCAGAAGGCTATGGCTACACCTTC. The chain is built from TRBV19 and TRBJ1-2; no clear D. This CDR3 has 14 residues. The germline V gene has CDR1 LNHDA and CDR2 SQIVND (reference sequence). V shed 3 bases and J shed 4 bases, with 12 bases lying between them.